What follows are 18 T cell receptor beta chains derived from one specimen sequenced in a study of cytomegalovirus exposure and HLA in healthy donors. The PCR made use of 60 Vbeta and 13 Jbeta primers. Sequenced by immunoSEQ multiplex PCR; TCRdb stores in-frame clones only, minus some. The sample lists a few hundred thousand clones, approximately 81% seen once, with almost 8% in the top ten. The sequenced material came from PBMCs. The receptors originated from a woman in her fifties or sixties in good health and CMV-seropositive.

The chain recombines TRBV25-1 with TRBJ2-1; the match to TRBD2 covers 11 bases. This CDR3 has 15 amino acids. CDR1 and CDR2 from the germline V gene are MGHDK and SYGVNS. Trimming at V came to 1 base and at J to 6 bases, leaving 2 bases not matched to a gene. DNA for the CDR3: TGTGCCAGCAGTGAATCACTAGCGGGAGCCAATGAGCAGTTCTTC. Its protein product is CASSESLAGANEQFF.

The chain carries TRBV21-1 and TRBJ1-2; TRBD1, as called in the table, went unchecked against the DNA. TRBV21-1 is annotated as a pseudogene. CDR3 length: 16 amino acids. The CDR3 bases are TGTGCCAGCACTCGAGAGGGGAACAGGGGTCGAAGTGGCTACACCTTC. This sequence encodes CASTREGNRGRSGYTF.

This clone was observed a single time. The chain carries TRBV9 and TRBJ2-5; a possible D gene is TRBD1 (5 bases). The DNA matches TRBJ2-7 better at its end, which makes the J call doubtful. The CDR3 runs to 13 residues. The germline V gene encodes CDR1 SGDLS and CDR2 YYNGEE. Here the CDR3 DNA reads TGTGCCAGCAGCGCCGACGGACAAGGCGAGCAGTACTTC. It encodes CASSADGQGEQYF.

This chain joins TRBV7-2 and TRBJ1-3, with D unclear. The CDR3 length is 12 residues. V shed 1 base and J shed 4 bases, with 2 bases lying between them. The germline CDR1 and CDR2 sequences are SGHTA and FQGNSA. CDR3 DNA: TGTGCCAGCAGCTTAGTAGGAAACACCATATATTTT. Translated: CASSLVGNTIYF.

This chain joins TRBV30 and TRBJ2-7; the D is unclear. The CDR3 is 11 amino acids. Trimming removed 2 bases at V and 6 bases at J, with 8 bases between. Germline CDR1 is GTSNPN and CDR2 is SVGIG (reference sequence). The CDR3 DNA is TGTGCCTGGAGTCGGCAGGTCGAGCAGTACTTC. It specifies CAWSRQVEQYF.

The chain couples TRBV7-3 to TRBJ2-7, with 9 nucleotides matching TRBD2. V lost 3 bases to trimming and J lost 2 bases; unmatched junction nucleotides: 2. The germline V gene encodes CDR1 SGHTA and CDR2 FQGTGA. This CDR3 has 14 residues. The CDR3 here is CASSFLAGPYEQYF. The CDR3 coding sequence is TGTGCCAGCAGCTTTCTAGCGGGACCCTACGAGCAGTACTTC.

This clone was recorded only once. The chain uses TRBV10-3 and TRBJ1-1; D unclear. This CDR3 spans 14 amino acids. Trimming removed 10 bases from V and 4 bases from J, with 19 bases in between. Germline lookup yields CDR1 ENHRY and CDR2 SYGVKD. In DNA, the CDR3 is TGTGCCACCCGCCTGTCTCAGGCGGGCACTGAAGCTTTCTTT. Residues: CATRLSQAGTEAFF.

The chain has TRBV27 and TRBJ1-5, with D possibly TRBD1 on 6 matching bases. Between the trimmed V and J ends, which lost 6 bases and 2 bases, there was a span of 17 bases. Germline CDR1 MNHEY, CDR2 SMNVEV (reference sequence). This CDR3 region has 16 residues. CDR3 sequence reads: CASRPARGYGNQPQHF. CDR3 sequence (DNA): TGTGCCAGCAGACCAGCCAGGGGTTATGGCAATCAGCCCCAGCATTTT.

V and J are TRBV11-1 and TRBJ2-1; perhaps TRBD1 as D (6 bases). Trimming removed 3 bases from V and 0 bases from J, with 9 bases in between. Germline lookup yields CDR1 SGHAT and CDR2 FQDESV (reference sequence). The length of the CDR3 is 15 residues. CDR3 coding DNA: TGTGCCAGCAGCTTCTCAGGGGCCTCCTACAATGAGCAGTTCTTC. Translation gives CASSFSGASYNEQFF.

This clone was recorded only once. The genes are TRBV6-1 and TRBJ2-5; 13 bases are a match to TRBD2. Germline V CDR1 and CDR2: MNHNS, SASEGT. J was trimmed by 3 bases and V by 2 bases; bases with no gene match: 12. The CDR3 totals 19 residues. The DNA of the CDR3 is TGTGCCAGCAGTGAAATGAAACTAGCGGGAGGGAAGGTCAAAGAGACCCAGTACTTC. Translated: CASSEMKLAGGKVKETQYF.

J is TRBJ2-1 and V is TRBV19, with 11 bases identical to TRBD1. The ends lost 3 bases at V and 3 bases at J; junction bases unmatched: 1. Germline V lookup: CDR1 LNHDA, CDR2 SQIVND (reference sequence). The CDR3 totals 15 residues. Here the CDR3 DNA reads TGTGCCAGTAGTATTGGGACAGGGGGCTACAATGAGCAGTTCTTC. Translated, it gives CASSIGTGGYNEQFF.

The chain couples TRBV7-9 to TRBJ1-5, with 11 bases fitting TRBD1. Germline V lookup: CDR1 SEHNR, CDR2 FQNEAQ (reference sequence). J lost 0 bases, V lost 0 bases, and 4 bases had no gene match. The CDR3 has 18 amino acids. The CDR3 here is CASSLAGQGVFSNQPQHF. The CDR3 DNA reads TGTGCCAGCAGCTTAGCGGGACAGGGGGTATTTAGCAATCAGCCCCAGCATTTT.

The chain is built from TRBV4-1 and TRBJ2-1; no reliable D call. Germline assignment: CDR1 MGHRA and CDR2 YSYEKL. With 3 bases removed from V and 5 bases from J, the gap between germline ends came to 5 bases. The CDR3 length is 12 residues. CDR3 DNA sequence: TGCGCCAGCAGCCACCACAACAATGAGCAGTTCTTC. Protein product: CASSHHNNEQFF.

In nucleotides, the CDR3 is TGTGCCAGTAGTATAACCGGGACAGACACCCACTACGAGCAGTACTTC. It specifies CASSITGTDTHYEQYF. This chain links TRBV19 with TRBJ2-7, with TRBD1 matching over 7 bases. With V trimmed by 2 bases and J by 3 bases, 10 bases remained unmatched. The CDR3 runs to 16 residues. The V gene's germline CDR1 is LNHDA and CDR2 SQIVND (reference sequence).

The chain has TRBV4-1 and TRBJ2-7; 7 bases are a match to TRBD1. Unmatched junction bases numbered 10, after V lost 0 bases and J lost 2 bases. CDR3 length: 17 residues. CDR1 MGHRA and CDR2 YSYEKL come from the germline V gene. CDR3 DNA: TGCGCCAGCAGCCAAGACCCCCTGGAAACAGGGGCCTACGAGCAGTACTTC. Protein sequence: CASSQDPLETGAYEQYF.

This clone was recorded a few times. The V gene is TRBV7-9, the J gene TRBJ1-5; 7 nucleotides match TRBD1. Germline V gives CDR1 SEHNR, CDR2 FQNEAQ (reference sequence). With V trimmed by 4 bases and J by 7 bases, 10 bases remained unmatched. The CDR3 spans 15 residues. The chain's CDR3 is CASSSLDRDGQPQHF. DNA of the CDR3: TGTGCCAGCAGCTCCCTCGACAGGGACGGGCAGCCCCAGCATTTT.

This chain connects TRBV18 to TRBJ1-5; D is possibly TRBD1 (5 bases). This CDR3 is 14 amino acids long. Germline assignment: CDR1 KGHSH and CDR2 LQKENI. Trimming took off 5 bases at V and 8 bases at J, with 16 bases between the two ends. Here the CDR3 reads CASSSDTRREPQHF. The CDR3 nucleotides read TGTGCCAGCTCATCGGACACCCGGAGAGAGCCCCAGCATTTT.

This chain joins TRBV10-3 and TRBJ1-1; no clear D. V dropped 6 bases and J dropped 2 bases, with 7 bases sitting between them. In germline, CDR1 is ENHRY, CDR2 SYGVKD. This CDR3 contains 12 residues. The CDR3 loop is CAIRQINTEAFF. In DNA, the CDR3 is TGTGCCATCAGACAGATCAACACTGAAGCTTTCTTT.